This T cell receptor (beta chain) is drawn from a study of a mutant IDH1 vaccine in newly diagnosed glioma. Study-wide context: The study started vaccination 4-6 weeks after radiotherapy alone, or with temozolomide cycles. Therapy received beforehand was radiotherapy, temozolomide, or both, with most patients given both.

The data were produced by immunoSEQ multiplex PCR, yet TCRdb's version contains in-frame clones alone and is incomplete. The sample consists of tens of thousands of clones, 80% of them appearing once. Worth noting for this clone: Its target is unknown.

V shed 4 bases and J shed 3 bases, with 19 bases lying between them. The CDR3 consists of 16 residues. The germline V gene encodes CDR1 SGHRS and CDR2 YFSETQ. Time point here: week 11, during vaccination. Vaccinated patients received 300 ug of mutant IDH1 20-mer peptide per dose, with topical imiquimod. The sequenced sample was PBMCs, obtained from a glioma patient whose treatment included an IDH1 peptide vaccine. The receptor's source is a man aged 45-65 years with glioma. The rearrangement links TRBV5-1 to TRBJ1-2; no clear D. As DNA, the CDR3 is TGCGCCAGCAGCCCCGCAGTAGGAGGGAGCGACTATGGCTACACCTTC. Translation: CASSPAVGGSDYGYTF.